This entry concerns a single T cell receptor beta chain. Repertoires were generated with immunoSEQ multiplex PCR, while TCRdb's copy carries only in-frame clones and drops some. The sample shows approximately 430,000 clones, 86% of them seen only once. This sample is drawn from a study of blood T cell repertoires in COVID-19. About the study: T cells, B-cell-depleted T cells, or PBMCs provided the cDNA or gDNA that served as material.

Germline V gene lookup returns CDR1 PRHDT and CDR2 FYEKMQ (reference sequence). CDR3 length equals 14 residues. The ends lost 5 bases at V and 5 bases at J; junction bases unmatched: 5. The clonotype comes from a woman aged 25-40 years with active or convalescent COVID-19. This sequence joins TRBV13 and TRBJ2-1, with 8 bases lining up with TRBD1. The sequenced material came from peripheral blood. CDR3 sequence: CASSTQGVDNEQFF. The DNA of the CDR3 is TGTGCCAGCAGCACACAGGGGGTTGACAATGAGCAGTTCTTC.